This T cell receptor beta chain was found in a study of shared clonotypes between healthy human individuals. Trimming cost V 2 bases and J 3 bases, with 8 bases left between them. The germline CDR1 and CDR2 sequences are MNHEY and SVGAGI. CDR3 length equals 14 residues. The protocol was immunoSEQ multiplex PCR, while the TCRdb copy is restricted to in-frame clones and leaves out a portion. Of about 1.1 million clones listed, 75% to 85% were seen once; the top ten hold under 0.65%. Input material: memory CD4+ T cells from PBMCs. The subset was: CD45RA-negative fraction. This TCR was sampled from a man aged 18 to 29 in good health. Some clones in this sample may be carry-over from other donors' samples. The chain uses TRBV6-5 and TRBJ1-5; D is uncertain. The CDR3 loop reads CASSYGQLNQPQHF. The CDR3 DNA reads TGTGCCAGCAGTTACGGTCAGCTCAATCAGCCCCAGCATTTT.